The 12 T cell receptor beta chains below were found in one sample sequenced in a study of blood T cell repertoires in COVID-19. Assay: immunoSEQ multiplex PCR; the TCRdb copy retains only in-frame clones and omits some. The data hold 170,000 or so clones, with about 87% observed a single time. Sequencing was carried out using peripheral blood. The source is a man aged 55 to 70 with COVID-19, enrolled during active disease.

CDR3: CASSVDGGMSNQPQHF. CDR3 bases: TGTGCCAGCAGCGTAGACGGAGGGATGAGCAATCAGCCCCAGCATTTT. The V gene is TRBV9, the J gene TRBJ1-5; D call uncertain. Germline CDR1 is SGDLS and CDR2 is YYNGEE. The ends were cut back, 0 bases at V and 1 base at J, with 11 bases in the middle. CDR3 length equals 16 residues.

This chain links TRBV29-1 with TRBJ2-7; 7 nucleotides match TRBD1. The V gene end was trimmed by 5 bases and the J gene end by 2 bases; junction bases not matched to a gene: 9. The CDR3 runs 14 residues. CDR1 and CDR2 from the germline V gene are SQVTM and ANQGSEA. CDR3 loop: CSVQSAGGPYEQYF. CDR3 DNA sequence: TGCAGCGTTCAGTCGGCAGGGGGTCCCTACGAGCAGTACTTC.

The gene calls are TRBV9 and TRBJ2-1; 9 nucleotides agree with TRBD2. The germline CDR1 and CDR2 sequences are SGDLS and YYNGEE. The CDR3 runs to 16 residues. V trimming: 0 bases; J trimming: 0 bases; junction bases outside the gene matches: 1. CDR3 amino acids: CASSVVSGSSYNEQFF. Written as DNA, the CDR3 is TGTGCCAGCAGCGTAGTTAGCGGGAGCTCCTACAATGAGCAGTTCTTC.

The chain carries TRBV18 and TRBJ1-2; 9 nucleotides line up with TRBD1. The V segment lost 3 bases and the J segment 5 bases; nucleotides outside the gene matches: 1. CDR1 KGHSH and CDR2 LQKENI come from the germline V gene. The CDR3 has 13 residues. The CDR3 DNA is TGTGCCAGCTCACCGGACAGGGGTTATGGCTACACCTTC. Residues: CASSPDRGYGYTF.

This chain links TRBV7-2 with TRBJ1-1, with 10 bases that match TRBD1. This CDR3 has 15 residues. V lost 5 bases to trimming and J lost 8 bases; unmatched junction nucleotides: 11. Germline lookup yields CDR1 SGHTA and CDR2 FQGNSA. The CDR3 reads CASSPQGTGAQEAFF. The DNA of the CDR3 is TGTGCCAGCAGCCCCCAGGGGACAGGGGCCCAAGAAGCTTTCTTT.

This chain joins TRBV7-9 and TRBJ1-1, with a possible D match to TRBD1 (5 bases). The germline V gene has CDR1 SEHNR and CDR2 FQNEAQ (reference sequence). This CDR3 contains 14 residues. V was pared by 2 bases and J by 1 base, with 8 bases between. The CDR3 DNA reads TGTGCCAGCAGCTTAAGGGGTCCGAACACTGAAGCTTTCTTT. Its protein product is CASSLRGPNTEAFF.

V is TRBV18 and J is TRBJ1-1, with D uncertain. The CDR3 sequence is 13 residues long. Germline lookup yields CDR1 KGHSH and CDR2 LQKENI. The V end lost 5 bases, the J end lost 3 bases, and 10 bases lay between the germline ends. The CDR3 DNA reads as TGTGCCAGCTCAGCCAACCGGGACACTGAAGCTTTCTTT. Protein sequence: CASSANRDTEAFF.

This chain uses TRBV11-2 with TRBJ2-3; 7 positions match TRBD2. Trimming took 5 bases from V and 1 from J; bases not matched to a gene: 6. The CDR3 consists of 15 residues. Germline assignment: CDR1 SGHAT and CDR2 FQNNGV. The CDR3: CASSLSGAGTDTQYF. DNA for the CDR3: TGTGCCAGCAGCCTAAGCGGGGCGGGCACAGATACGCAGTATTTT.

V is TRBV4-1 and J is TRBJ1-1; TRBD1 matches at 7 bases. CDR1 is MGHRA and CDR2 is YSYEKL in the germline V gene. The CDR3 is 17 amino acids. The V segment lost 1 base and the J segment 1 base; nucleotides outside the gene matches: 9. The CDR3 is CASSQGVAGGPNTEAFF. Here the CDR3 DNA reads TGCGCCAGCAGCCAAGGGGTGGCAGGGGGGCCGAACACTGAAGCTTTCTTT.

This sequence joins TRBV28 and TRBJ1-2; TRBD1 might be the D (5 bases). V was pared by 6 bases and J by 0 bases, with 11 bases between. Germline CDR1 MDHEN, CDR2 SYDVKM. The CDR3 consists of 14 residues. CDR3 in amino acids: CASSPGRANYGYTF. Here the CDR3 DNA reads TGTGCCAGCAGCCCCGGCAGGGCTAACTATGGCTACACCTTC.

The V gene is TRBV6-5, the J gene TRBJ2-1; 8 nucleotides match TRBD2. The CDR3 consists of 15 residues. Trimming cost V 6 bases and J 5 bases; bases outside gene matches: 9. Per germline, CDR1 MNHEY and CDR2 SVGAGI. CDR3 bases: TGTGCCAGCAGCCGGGAGGGGGGGCGAAACAATGAGCAGTTCTTC. It translates to CASSREGGRNNEQFF.

The chain uses TRBV25-1 and TRBJ2-2; 8 positions agree with TRBD1. V shed 3 bases, J shed 5 bases, and the junction held 5 bases outside the gene matches. The CDR3 loop spans 15 amino acids. Germline CDR1 reads MGHDK; CDR2 reads SYGVNS. CDR3 coding DNA: TGTGCCAGCAGTGAGCCTGGGACAGGTACCGGGGAGCTGTTTTTT. It yields the protein CASSEPGTGTGELFF.